The clone carrying this TCR beta chain turned up a few times. Of the isolated RNA, all was reverse transcribed, and so the sequenced material was expressed TCRB transcripts. Data came from immunoSEQ multiplex PCR; TCRdb stores just in-frame clones and leaves some out. The table shows some 270,000 clones, with under 8.5% occurring only once. This entry comes from a study of beta chain features in type 1 diabetes. CDR3 size: 16 residues. Trimming removed 2 bases from V and 2 bases from J, with 15 bases in between. CDR1 and CDR2 from the germline V gene are SGHDN and FVKESK. The clonotype was recovered from a woman aged 18 to 35 in good health. Sequenced material: central memory CD4+ T cells from blood. The V gene is TRBV14, the J gene TRBJ2-5; possible D gene TRBD2, 6 bases. The CDR3 nucleotides are TGTGCCAGCAGCCAACGCTCGGGACTTCCACAAGAGACCCAGTACTTC. Its protein is CASSQRSGLPQETQYF.